In this sample, the clone carrying this TCR beta chain turned up a few times. As yet, its antigen is unknown. These data originate in a study of early T cells in non-severe SARS-CoV-2 infection. Study-wide context: The chains were unpaired, and the sequenced material was bulk RNA from unsorted whole blood. General study findings and limits: Sequences matched to VDJdb favored anti-spike CD8 responses, while private and CD4 specificities were missed.

Trimming cost V 6 bases and J 7 bases; bases outside gene matches: 8. The germline V gene has CDR1 MNHNS and CDR2 SASEGT. CDR3 length: 15 residues. Each cDNA molecule carried a unique molecular identifier. TCRdb processed the 5' RACE reads anew with MiXCR; each CDR3 protein has one entry. This sample has 85,000 to 100,000 distinct CDR3 sequences; 11% occur once, and the top ten carry around 4.8%. This sample comprised whole blood, obtained at baseline. The TCR originated in an adult who was a healthcare worker with PCR-confirmed SARS-CoV-2 infection or an uninfected control (not recorded which). The chain employs TRBV6-1 and TRBJ2-1; 11 nucleotides align to TRBD1. In nucleotides, the CDR3 is TGTGCCAGCAGCAGGACAGGGGGCTTGAGAAATGAGCAGTTCTTC. Its translation is CASSRTGGLRNEQFF.